These 13 T cell receptor beta chains were sequenced from one sample in a study of cytomegalovirus exposure and HLA in healthy donors. The PCR contained 60 Vbeta and 13 Jbeta primers. Using immunoSEQ multiplex PCR, the repertoire was profiled, and TCRdb retains in-frame clones only, with some absent. In the table there are around 190,000 clones, about four fifths of which are singletons. Source material: PBMCs. The receptors stem from a man aged 25 to 45 in good health and CMV-seropositive.

V gene TRBV6-1 combines with J gene TRBJ1-4, with D unresolved. The ends were cut back, 5 bases at V and 0 bases at J, with 10 bases in the middle. CDR1 is MNHNS and CDR2 is SASEGT in the germline V gene. The CDR3 length is 15 residues. The CDR3 loop is CASSLQFATNEKLFF. CDR3 bases: TGTGCCAGCAGTTTGCAGTTTGCAACTAATGAAAAACTGTTTTTT.

This clone was seen more than once but under ten times. This sequence joins TRBV5-5 and TRBJ2-3, with 12 bases identical to TRBD2. The CDR3 contains 19 residues. Germline lookup yields CDR1 SGHKS and CDR2 YYEKEE (reference sequence). With V trimmed by 0 bases and J by 3 bases, 11 bases remained unmatched. In DNA, the CDR3 is TGTGCCAGCAGCTTGGATCCTAGCGGGGGGGCCTTAGGGACAGATACGCAGTATTTT. Its protein is CASSLDPSGGALGTDTQYF.

The CDR3 here is CASREWGGRPQETQYF. As DNA, the CDR3 is TGTGCCAGTAGGGAGTGGGGCGGGAGGCCCCAAGAGACCCAGTACTTC. This chain links TRBV19 with TRBJ2-5, with 8 nucleotides matching TRBD2. Losses at the gene ends were 6 bases for V and 1 base for J; bases not matched to a gene: 10. Germline-derived CDR1 and CDR2 are LNHDA and SQIVND (reference sequence). This CDR3 contains 16 residues. The entire variable domain, with the rest obtained from reference TRBV19 and TRBJ2-5, is as follows: DGGITQSPKYLFRKEGQNVTLSCEQNLNHDAMYWYRQDPGQGLRLIYYSQIVNDFQKGDIAEGYSVSREKKESFPLTVTSAQKNPTAFYLCASREWGGRPQETQYFGPGTRLLVL.

The chain combines TRBV30 with TRBJ2-2; perhaps TRBD2 as D (6 bases). V dropped 3 bases and J dropped 6 bases, with 14 bases sitting between them. CDR1 GTSNPN and CDR2 SVGIG come from the germline V gene (reference sequence). The CDR3 is 14 residues long. DNA for the CDR3: TGTGCCTGGAGACCGGGACTCCACTCCGGGGAGCTGTTTTTT. It encodes CAWRPGLHSGELFF.

The V call is TRBV11-2, the J call TRBJ2-7; D gene uncertain. The CDR3 consists of 16 residues. Germline CDR1 and CDR2: SGHAT and FQNNGV. The ends were cut back, 0 bases at V and 1 base at J, with 13 bases in the middle. The CDR3 DNA follows: TGTGCCAGCAGCTTAGATCGCTTCGGTCCTTCCTACGAGCAGTACTTC. Its translation: CASSLDRFGPSYEQYF.

J is TRBJ1-4 and V is TRBV6-5, with no clear D. The V and J ends lost 6 bases and 7 bases respectively, with 15 bases between them. Per germline, CDR1 MNHEY and CDR2 SVGAGI. The CDR3 is 14 amino acids. The CDR3 region is CASSPGIETEKLFF. CDR3 nucleotides: TGTGCCAGCAGCCCGGGAATTGAGACTGAAAAACTGTTTTTT.

This clone was detected once. The V call is TRBV29-1, the J call TRBJ2-7, with 9 positions matching TRBD1. The CDR3 runs to 12 residues. CDR1 and CDR2 from the germline V gene are SQVTM and ANQGSEA. The CDR3 spells CSAGTGIHEQYF. CDR3 sequence (DNA): TGCAGTGCCGGGACAGGGATCCACGAGCAGTACTTC.

The chain carries TRBV28 and TRBJ2-3, with 9 bases that match TRBD2. With 3 bases clipped from V and 2 bases from J, the junction kept 9 bases outside the gene matches. Germline CDR1 and CDR2: MDHEN and SYDVKM. CDR3 length: 17 amino acids. CDR3 protein: CASSLDLSGRPTDTQYF. The CDR3 region has the DNA TGTGCCAGCAGTTTGGACCTTAGCGGGAGACCCACAGATACGCAGTATTTT. Full variable domain (missing parts from reference TRBV28 and TRBJ2-3): DVKVTQSSRYLVKRTGEKVFLECVQDMDHENMFWYRQDPGLGLRLIYFSYDVKMKEKGDIPEGYSVSREKKERFSLILESASTNQTSMYLCASSLDLSGRPTDTQYFGPGTRLTVL.

The chain couples TRBV5-6 to TRBJ1-2; D perhaps matches TRBD1 (6 bases). The CDR3 is made up of 14 amino acids. Germline V gives CDR1 SGHDT, CDR2 YYEEEE. V lost 2 bases and J lost 4, with 12 bases in between. The CDR3 DNA follows: TGTGCCAGCAGCTTACAGGGTAGGGGCTATGGCTACACCTTC. The encoded protein is CASSLQGRGYGYTF.

The rearrangement links TRBV5-1 to TRBJ1-2; D is possibly TRBD1 (5 bases). The germline CDR1 and CDR2 sequences are SGHRS and YFSETQ. The CDR3 has 14 amino acids. The V and J ends lost 4 bases and 5 bases respectively, with 15 bases between them. CDR3 protein: CASSIIDSRYGYTF. The CDR3 nucleotides read TGCGCCAGCAGCATAATCGACAGCCGGTATGGCTACACCTTC.

This clone was detected only a few times. This rearrangement joins TRBV9 to TRBJ2-7; 7 bases map to TRBD1. This CDR3 spans 15 amino acids. Germline CDR1 SGDLS, CDR2 YYNGEE. Unmatched junction bases numbered 9, after V lost 4 bases and J lost 2 bases. CDR3 DNA: TGTGCCAGCAGCCCAAGACAGGGCCAGCCCTACGAGCAGTACTTC. This translates into CASSPRQGQPYEQYF. The complete variable domain, with remaining parts taken from reference TRBV9 and TRBJ2-7, reads DSGVTQTPKHLITATGQRVTLRCSPRSGDLSVYWYQQSLDQGLQFLIQYYNGEERAKGNILERFSAQQFPDLHSELNLSSLELGDSALYFCASSPRQGQPYEQYFGPGTRLTVT.

The chain employs TRBV4-3 and TRBJ2-1; 8 bases align to TRBD2. This CDR3 spans 15 amino acids. Germline V lookup: CDR1 LGHNA, CDR2 YSLEER. J gave up 7 bases and V 1 base, and 6 bases lay outside the gene matches. CDR3 nucleotides: TGCGCCAGCAGCCAAGTTCGGACTAGCCAAAATGAGCAGTTCTTC. Its protein product is CASSQVRTSQNEQFF.

This clone was seen more than once but under ten times. The chain has TRBV15 and TRBJ1-4; D is ambiguous. The CDR3 is 13 amino acids. V lost 0 bases and J lost 8, with 7 bases in between. CDR1 and CDR2 (germline): LNHNV, YYDKDF (reference sequence). CDR3 in DNA: TGTGCCACCAGCAGAGACTATGAAGAAAAACTGTTTTTT. Its translation is CATSRDYEEKLFF.